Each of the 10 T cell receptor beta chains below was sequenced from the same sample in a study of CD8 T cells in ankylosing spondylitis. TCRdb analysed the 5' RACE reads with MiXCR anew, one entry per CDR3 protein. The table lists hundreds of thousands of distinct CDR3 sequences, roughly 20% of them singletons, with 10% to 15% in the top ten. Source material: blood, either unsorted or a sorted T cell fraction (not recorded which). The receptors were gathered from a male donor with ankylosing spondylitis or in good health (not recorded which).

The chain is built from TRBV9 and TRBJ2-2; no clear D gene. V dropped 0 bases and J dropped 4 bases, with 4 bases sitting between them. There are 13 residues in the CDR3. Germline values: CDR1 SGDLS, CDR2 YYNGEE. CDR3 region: CASSVDVTGELFF. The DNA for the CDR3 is TGTGCCAGCAGCGTAGATGTCACCGGGGAGCTGTTTTTT. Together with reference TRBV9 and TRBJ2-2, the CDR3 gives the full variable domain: DSGVTQTPKHLITATGQRVTLRCSPRSGDLSVYWYQQSLDQGLQFLIQYYNGEERAKGNILERFSAQQFPDLHSELNLSSLELGDSALYFCASSVDVTGELFFGEGSRLTVL.

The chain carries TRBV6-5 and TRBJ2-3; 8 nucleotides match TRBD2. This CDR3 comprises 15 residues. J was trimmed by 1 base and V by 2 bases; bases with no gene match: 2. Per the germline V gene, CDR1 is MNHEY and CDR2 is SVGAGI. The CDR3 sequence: CASSYGRGGTDTQYF. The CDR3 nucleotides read TGTGCCAGCAGTTACGGGCGGGGGGGCACAGATACGCAGTATTTT.

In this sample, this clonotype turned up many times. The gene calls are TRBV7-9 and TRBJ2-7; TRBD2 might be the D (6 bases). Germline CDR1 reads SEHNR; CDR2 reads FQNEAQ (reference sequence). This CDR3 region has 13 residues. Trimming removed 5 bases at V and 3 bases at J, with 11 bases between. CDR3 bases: TGTGCCAGCAGCCCCCTGGGGGGCTACGAGCAGTACTTC. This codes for CASSPLGGYEQYF.

The CDR3 is CASSTGQAYSGANVLTF. The DNA of the CDR3 is TGCGCCAGCAGCACCGGACAGGCCTACTCTGGGGCCAACGTCCTGACTTTC. The chain has TRBV5-1 and TRBJ2-6; 7 bases map to TRBD1. Germline V lookup: CDR1 SGHRS, CDR2 YFSETQ. The ends lost 4 bases at V and 0 bases at J; junction bases unmatched: 7. CDR3 length: 17 amino acids.

CDR3 protein: CASSQDLFRDSYNEQFF. The CDR3, as DNA: TGCGCCAGCAGCCAAGATTTGTTCAGAGACTCCTACAATGAGCAGTTCTTC. V and J are TRBV4-1 and TRBJ2-1; D ambiguous. CDR1 is MGHRA and CDR2 is YSYEKL in the germline V gene. The CDR3 covers 17 residues. Deletions cut 0 bases from V and 0 bases from J, with 12 bases between.

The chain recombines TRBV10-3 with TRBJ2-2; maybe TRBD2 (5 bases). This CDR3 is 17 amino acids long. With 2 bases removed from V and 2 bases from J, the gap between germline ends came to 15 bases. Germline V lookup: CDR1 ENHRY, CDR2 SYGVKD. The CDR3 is CAISEALVGRNTGELFF. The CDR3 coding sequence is TGTGCCATCAGTGAGGCCCTCGTGGGGAGAAACACCGGGGAGCTGTTTTTT.

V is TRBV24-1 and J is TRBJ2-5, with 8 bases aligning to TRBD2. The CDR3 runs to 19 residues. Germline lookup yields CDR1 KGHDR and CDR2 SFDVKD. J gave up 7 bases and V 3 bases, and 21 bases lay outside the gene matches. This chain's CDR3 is CATSDPTRGGLFSLGTQYF. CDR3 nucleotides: TGTGCCACCAGTGATCCCACCCGCGGGGGGCTCTTTAGTCTTGGGACCCAGTACTTC.

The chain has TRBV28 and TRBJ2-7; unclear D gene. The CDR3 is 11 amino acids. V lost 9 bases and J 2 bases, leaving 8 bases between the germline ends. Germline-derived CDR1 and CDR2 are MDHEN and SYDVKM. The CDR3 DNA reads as TGTGCCAGTCGGTTTGCCTACGAGCAGTACTTC. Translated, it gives CASRFAYEQYF.

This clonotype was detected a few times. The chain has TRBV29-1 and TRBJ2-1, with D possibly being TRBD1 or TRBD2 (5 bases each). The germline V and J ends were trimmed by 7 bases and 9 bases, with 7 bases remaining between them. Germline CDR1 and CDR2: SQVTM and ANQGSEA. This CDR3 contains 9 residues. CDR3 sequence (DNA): TGCAGCGGGGGGACTGAGCAGTTCTTC. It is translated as CSGGTEQFF.

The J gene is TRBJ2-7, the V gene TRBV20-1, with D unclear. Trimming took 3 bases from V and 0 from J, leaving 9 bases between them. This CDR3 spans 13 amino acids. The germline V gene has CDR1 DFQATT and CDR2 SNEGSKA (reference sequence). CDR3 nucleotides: TGCAGTGCTAGCGGCAGACCCTCCTACGAGCAGTACTTC. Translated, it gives CSASGRPSYEQYF.